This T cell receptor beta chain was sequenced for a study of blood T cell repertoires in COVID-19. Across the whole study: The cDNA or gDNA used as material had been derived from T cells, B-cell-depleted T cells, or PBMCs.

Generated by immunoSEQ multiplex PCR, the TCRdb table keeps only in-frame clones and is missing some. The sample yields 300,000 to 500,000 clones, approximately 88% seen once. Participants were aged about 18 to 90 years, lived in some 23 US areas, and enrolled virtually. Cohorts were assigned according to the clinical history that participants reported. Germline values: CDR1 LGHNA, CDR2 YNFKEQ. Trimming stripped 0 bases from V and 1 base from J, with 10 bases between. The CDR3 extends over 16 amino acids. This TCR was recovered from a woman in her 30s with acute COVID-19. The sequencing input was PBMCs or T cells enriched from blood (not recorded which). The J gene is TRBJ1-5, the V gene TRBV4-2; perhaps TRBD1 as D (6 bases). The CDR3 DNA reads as TGTGCCAGCAGCCAAGAAGGGGGAAGGAGCAATCAGCCCCAGCATTTT. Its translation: CASSQEGGRSNQPQHF.